A single sample is the source of the 13 T cell receptor beta chains below, sequenced in a study of PD-1 blockade in mismatch repair-deficient tumors (dated by TCRdb to the late 2010s). Library preparation used the immunoSEQ multiplex PCR assay. TCRdb re-hosts the immuneACCESS table, in-frame sequences only. Its copies lack some clones; in the studies checked, an unresolved V gene accounts for under half of them, and the cause for the rest is not known. The sample table holds around 120,000 clones, of which about 86% were seen once. The top ten hold around an eighth of the sample. The specimen comprised peripheral blood, sampled 44 weeks after starting pembrolizumab. All receptors come from an adult with mismatch repair-deficient cancer.

The chain couples TRBV11-2 to TRBJ1-1, with TRBD1 identical over 8 bases. Germline V gene lookup returns CDR1 SGHAT and CDR2 FQNNGV. CDR3 size: 14 residues. J gave up 7 bases and V 5 bases, and 9 bases lay outside the gene matches. CDR3 amino acids: CASSTHRGTGEAFF. In DNA form, the CDR3 reads TGTGCCAGCAGCACCCACAGGGGGACGGGTGAAGCTTTCTTT.

This chain joins TRBV18 and TRBJ2-3; no clear D. The CDR3 spans 14 residues. V shed 3 bases and J shed 2 bases, with 9 bases lying between them. The germline V gene has CDR1 KGHSH and CDR2 LQKENI. The DNA of the CDR3 is TGTGCCAGCTCACCGACTCAATACACAGATACGCAGTATTTT. It yields the protein CASSPTQYTDTQYF.

The chain recombines TRBV7-9 with TRBJ2-2; 9 nucleotides align to TRBD1. The CDR3 spans 16 residues. CDR1 SEHNR and CDR2 FQNEAQ come from the germline V gene (reference sequence). The trim removed 1 base at V and 3 bases at J, leaving 3 bases unmatched. The CDR3 DNA reads as TGTGCCAGCAGCTTAGACAGGGGGCTGGACACCGGGGAGCTGTTTTTT. Protein product: CASSLDRGLDTGELFF.

The V and J genes are TRBV28 and TRBJ2-5; D assignment may be TRBD1 or TRBD2 (6 bases each). This CDR3 has 14 residues. V was pared by 5 bases and J by 5 bases, with 15 bases between. Germline CDR1 and CDR2: MDHEN and SYDVKM. CDR3 region: CASSEPQGRETQYF. DNA of the CDR3: TGTGCCAGCAGTGAGCCTCAGGGGAGGGAGACCCAGTACTTC.

This clone has just a few counts. V is TRBV10-3 and J is TRBJ2-7, with a tentative D call TRBD1 (6 bases). CDR1 ENHRY and CDR2 SYGVKD come from the germline V gene. The CDR3 covers 11 residues. With 6 bases removed from V and 8 bases from J, the gap between germline ends came to 11 bases. The CDR3 bases are TGTGCCATCAGCCAGGACAGAAAGCAGTACTTC. Protein product: CAISQDRKQYF.

The CDR3 DNA reads as TGTGCCAGCTCACCGGTAGCGGGAGATACGCAGTATTTT. Its protein is CASSPVAGDTQYF. The chain recombines TRBV18 with TRBJ2-3, with 7 positions matching TRBD2. There are 13 residues in the CDR3. The V segment lost 3 bases and the J segment 5 bases; nucleotides outside the gene matches: 2. Germline V gene sequence: CDR1 KGHSH, CDR2 LQKENI.

The J gene is TRBJ1-5, the V gene TRBV9; D is unclear. With 0 bases removed from V and 5 bases from J, the gap between germline ends came to 6 bases. The CDR3 totals 13 residues. Germline CDR1 is SGDLS and CDR2 is YYNGEE. This CDR3 is CASSVEGDQPQHF. CDR3 bases: TGTGCCAGCAGCGTAGAGGGAGATCAGCCCCAGCATTTT.

The J gene is TRBJ1-1, the V gene TRBV6-6; possible D gene TRBD1, 5 bases. The V end lost 0 bases, the J end lost 4 bases, and 9 bases lay between the germline ends. There are 14 residues in the CDR3. CDR1 is MNHNY, CDR2 SVGAGI, per germline (reference sequence). The CDR3 bases are TGTGCCAGCAGTTACTCGGGGGGGAGCACTGAAGCTTTCTTT. This sequence encodes CASSYSGGSTEAFF.

The chain joins TRBV28 to TRBJ2-7, with 8 nucleotides matching TRBD1. This CDR3 has 12 amino acids. Germline-derived CDR1 and CDR2 are MDHEN and SYDVKM. The V and J ends lost 6 bases and 4 bases, in that order; junction bases with no gene match: 2. CDR3 DNA: TGTGCCAGCAGAGGGGACAGGTACGAGCAGTACTTC. It codes for CASRGDRYEQYF.

The chain joins TRBV11-1 to TRBJ2-7, with TRBD2 as a possible D gene (6 bases). Trimming took 4 bases from V and 2 from J, leaving 15 bases between them. Germline CDR1 is SGHAT and CDR2 is FQDESV (reference sequence). The CDR3 runs 15 residues. In DNA form, the CDR3 reads TGTGCCAGCAGCTCGAGGGTGGGACTTCCCTACGAGCAGTACTTC. Encoded protein: CASSSRVGLPYEQYF.

DNA of the CDR3: TGTGCCTGGAGTCTAAGCCAAGAGACCCAGTACTTC. This sequence encodes CAWSLSQETQYF. The J gene is TRBJ2-5, the V gene TRBV30; D gene uncertain. The CDR3 is 12 amino acids. Germline V CDR1 and CDR2: GTSNPN, SVGIG (reference sequence). The V end was cut by 2 bases, the J end by 1 base, with 5 bases between.

The chain links TRBV4-1 to TRBJ1-1, with D unresolved. CDR1 and CDR2 (germline): MGHRA, YSYEKL. V was trimmed by 4 bases and J by 9 bases, leaving 18 bases between them. This CDR3 comprises 14 residues. CDR3 loop: CASSPGTERLQAFF. DNA for the CDR3: TGCGCCAGCAGCCCCGGTACCGAACGTTTACAAGCTTTCTTT.

The chain joins TRBV29-1 to TRBJ2-1; D ambiguous. Germline V gene sequence: CDR1 SQVTM, CDR2 ANQGSEA. V lost 7 bases and J 1 base, leaving 14 bases between the germline ends. The CDR3 extends over 14 amino acids. The CDR3 DNA follows: TGCAGCGCGCCCAAGAAACAGTCCTACAATGAGCAGTTCTTC. Translation: CSAPKKQSYNEQFF.